This is a list of T cell receptor beta chains from one sample in a study of PD-L1 blockade in urothelial cancer. Assay used: immunoSEQ multiplex PCR; TCRdb lists only in-frame clones, some missing. Of about 120,000 clones listed, around 88% are singletons. The starting material was PBMCs, obtained around atezolizumab (anti-PD-L1) treatment. Receptors were obtained from a man aged 55 to 70 with urothelial cancer. The CDR3 runs from the conserved cysteine through the conserved F or W. D genes are given only for firm matches. Expanded clones get a size class; other rows say once, few or many, or leave the size out.

TRBV5-6	TRBJ2-5	TRBD1	NA	CASSWTGTQETQYF	TGTGCCAGCAGCTGGACAGGGACCCAAGAGACCCAGTACTTC
TRBV5-5	TRBJ1-1	TRBD1	NA	CASSLRQGEAFF	TGTGCCAGCAGCCTGCGACAGGGTGAAGCTTTCTTT
TRBV9	TRBJ2-3	TRBD2	NA	CASSVEPSGGSTDTQYF	TGTGCCAGCAGCGTAGAGCCTAGCGGGGGCAGCACAGATACGCAGTATTTT
TRBV18	TRBJ2-3	NA	NA	CASSSRAGPDTQYF	TGTGCCAGCTCATCTCGGGCGGGGCCAGATACGCAGTATTTT
TRBV5-1	TRBJ2-1	TRBD2	NA	CASSTSRLAGGDNEQFF	TGCGCCAGCAGCACCTCCCGACTAGCGGGGGGGGACAATGAGCAGTTCTTC
TRBV4-1	TRBJ1-1	NA	NA	CASSPVSRVEGNTEAFF	TGCGCCAGCAGCCCGGTATCTAGGGTTGAGGGGAACACTGAAGCTTTCTTT
TRBV5-4	TRBJ2-7	NA	NA	CASSSGQGSTYEQYF	TGTGCCAGCAGCTCCGGGCAGGGGTCAACCTACGAGCAGTACTTC
TRBV9	TRBJ2-1	TRBD2	NA	CASSVGAGDSYNEQFF	TGTGCCAGCAGCGTAGGGGCGGGGGACTCCTACAATGAGCAGTTCTTC
TRBV5-4	TRBJ2-7	TRBD2	NA	CASSLAGTPYEQYF	TGTGCCAGCAGCCTAGCGGGAACTCCCTACGAGCAGTACTTC
TRBV28	TRBJ2-7	TRBD1	once	CASSHGDSINEQYF	TGTGCCAGCAGTCACGGGGACAGTATCAACGAGCAGTACTTC
TRBV7-9	TRBJ2-1	TRBD2	NA	CASSRTSGGEYNEQFF	TGTGCCAGCAGCCGAACTAGCGGGGGCGAATACAATGAGCAGTTCTTC
TRBV6-5	TRBJ1-1	TRBD1	NA	CASRKRTGMNTEAFF	TGTGCCAGCAGGAAGCGGACAGGGATGAACACTGAAGCTTTCTTT
TRBV7-3	TRBJ1-4	TRBD1	NA	CASSLTIGCGTVNEKLFF	TGTGCCAGCAGCTTAACGATCGGATGTGGGACAGTTAATGAAAAACTGTTTTTT
TRBV15	TRBJ1-4	NA	NA	CATLGSTAEKLFF	TGTGCCACACTAGGCTCAACGGCTGAAAAACTGTTTTTT
TRBV5-1	TRBJ2-3	NA	NA	CASSFGGGETDTQYF	TGCGCCAGCAGCTTTGGAGGGGGCGAAACAGATACGCAGTATTTT
TRBV6-7	TRBJ2-1	NA	NA	CASSYFERRPDEQFF	TGTGCCAGCAGTTACTTCGAAAGGCGGCCGGATGAGCAGTTCTTC
TRBV19	TRBJ2-2	NA	NA	CASSRQNGELFF	TGTGCCAGTAGTCGACAAAATGGGGAGCTGTTTTTT
TRBV28	TRBJ1-5	TRBD1	NA	CASRRGATVGGNQPQHF	TGTGCCAGCCGCAGGGGGGCGACAGTAGGAGGCAATCAGCCCCAGCATTTT
TRBV19	TRBJ1-1	NA	NA	CASTPAHAGTEAFF	TGTGCCTCGACCCCGGCGCACGCGGGCACTGAAGCTTTCTTT
TRBV29-1	TRBJ2-7	NA	NA	CSGYRQELSYEQYF	TGCAGCGGCTACCGACAGGAGCTCTCCTACGAGCAGTACTTC
TRBV7-3	TRBJ2-5	NA	NA	CASSARRAGSETQYF	TGTGCCAGCAGCGCCCGCCGGGCAGGGTCAGAGACCCAGTACTTC
TRBV13	TRBJ2-7	TRBD1	NA	CASSTGQGSYEQYF	TGTGCCAGCAGCACGGGACAGGGGTCCTACGAGCAGTACTTC
TRBV2	TRBJ2-3	NA	NA	CASSDRGADTQYF	TGTGCCAGCAGTGATCGGGGGGCTGATACGCAGTATTTT
TRBV13	TRBJ1-1	NA	NA	CASSLVGSEGTEAFF	TGTGCCAGCAGCTTAGTTGGCAGCGAAGGCACTGAAGCTTTCTTT
TRBV5-4	TRBJ2-5	NA	few	CASSLSRSTFQETQYF	TGTGCCAGCAGCTTGTCTCGGAGCACTTTCCAAGAGACCCAGTACTTC
TRBV28	TRBJ1-5	NA	NA	CASSLSRGPLNQPQHF	TGTGCCAGCAGTTTATCGAGAGGGCCCCTCAATCAGCCCCAGCATTTT
TRBV7-9	TRBJ2-3	TRBD1	NA	CASSWTGADTQYF	TGTGCCAGCAGCTGGACAGGGGCAGATACGCAGTATTTT
TRBV19	TRBJ1-1	TRBD1	NA	CASSRDRGNTEAFF	TGTGCCAGTAGTAGGGACAGGGGCAACACTGAAGCTTTCTTT
TRBV27	TRBJ2-2	NA	NA	CASSPDTNTGELFF	TGTGCCAGCAGCCCCGACACGAACACCGGGGAGCTGTTTTTT
TRBV5-1	TRBJ2-5	NA	NA	CASSPAGVKTQYF	TGCGCCAGCAGCCCTGCCGGTGTGAAGACCCAGTACTTC
TRBV6-1	TRBJ2-1	NA	NA	CASRQPLSNNEQFF	TGTGCCTCCAGACAGCCGTTATCCAACAATGAGCAGTTCTTC
TRBV11-2	TRBJ2-3	NA	few	CASSLARAGRTDTQYF	TGTGCCAGCAGCTTAGCCCGAGCGGGCCGCACAGATACGCAGTATTTT
TRBV10-3	TRBJ2-6	TRBD1	NA	CAISEGGPGANVLTF	TGTGCCATCAGTGAAGGGGGCCCTGGGGCCAACGTCCTGACTTTC
TRBV7-9	TRBJ1-1	NA	NA	CASSLSLVYTEAFF	TGTGCCAGCAGCTTATCATTAGTCTACACTGAAGCTTTCTTT
TRBV9	TRBJ2-7	TRBD2	NA	CASSVAGTSIVYEQYF	TGTGCCAGCAGCGTAGCCGGGACTAGCATAGTCTACGAGCAGTACTTC
TRBV28	TRBJ2-1	TRBD2	once	CASLSGGSYNEQFF	TGTGCCAGCCTCAGCGGGGGCTCCTACAATGAGCAGTTCTTC
TRBV5-1	TRBJ1-2	TRBD1	once	CASSLNRGSEGYTF	TGCGCCAGCAGCTTAAACAGGGGGAGCGAAGGCTACACCTTC
TRBV6-1	TRBJ2-1	NA	NA	CASSDPNYNEQFF	TGTGCCAGCAGTGACCCTAATTACAATGAGCAGTTCTTC
TRBV5-1	TRBJ2-3	TRBD1	NA	CASSFPAGGPTDTQYF	TGCGCCAGCAGCTTTCCTGCAGGGGGCCCCACAGATACGCAGTATTTT
TRBV7-9	TRBJ1-1	NA	NA	CASRPRGGRAFF	TGTGCCAGCAGACCCCGGGGGGGTCGGGCTTTCTTT